Each of the 17 T cell receptor beta chains below was sequenced from the same sample in a study of T-cell memory formation after mild COVID-19. TCRdb ran MiXCR on the 5' RACE reads and lists one entry per CDR3 protein. The data hold around 400,000 distinct CDR3 sequences, with roughly 24% observed a single time. Material: PBMCs or a T cell subset sorted from them (not recorded which). The receptor source for this set is an adult woman who had mild COVID-19 (a few samples of this study predate the infection). Cell type and time point are not known.

The table lists this clonotype with a few counts. V and J are TRBV15 and TRBJ1-3; D not resolved. CDR3 length: 16 residues. Trimming removed 1 base at V and 0 bases at J, with 10 bases between. Germline CDR1 is LNHNV and CDR2 is YYDKDF (reference sequence). The CDR3 sequence is CATSRGSTRSGNTIYF. The CDR3 DNA reads as TGTGCCACCAGCAGAGGATCCACACGCTCTGGAAACACCATATATTTT.

This clonotype was seen a few times. J is TRBJ2-1 and V is TRBV12-5; D remains unclear. The germline gives CDR1 LGHNT, CDR2 FRNRAP. Trimming left V 2 bases short and J 2 bases short, with 16 bases between. The CDR3 is 17 amino acids. In DNA, the CDR3 is TGTGCTAGTGGTTTGTCAACGACGGTGGAAACCTACAATGAGCAGTTCTTC. Its protein product is CASGLSTTVETYNEQFF.

This clonotype was observed once. This sequence joins TRBV20-1 and TRBJ2-1, with 9 nucleotides matching TRBD1. CDR1 is DFQATT, CDR2 SNEGSKA, per germline (reference sequence). The CDR3 extends over 14 amino acids. V shed 6 bases, J shed 0 bases, and the junction held 3 bases outside the gene matches. As DNA, the CDR3 is TGCAGTGCGTGGGACAGGGCCTCCTACAATGAGCAGTTCTTC. Protein sequence: CSAWDRASYNEQFF.

The chain joins TRBV12-3 or TRBV12-4 to TRBJ2-1; D gene ambiguous. CDR3 length: 14 residues. V was pared by 7 bases and J by 0 bases, with 10 bases between. The CDR3 DNA follows: TGTGCCAGCACCCTCTCCCACTCCTACAATGAGCAGTTCTTC. Translating it yields CASTLSHSYNEQFF.

This chain joins TRBV6-2 or TRBV6-3 and TRBJ1-1, with 7 nucleotides matching TRBD1. V dropped 9 bases and J dropped 1; count of bases not matched to a gene: 5. CDR3 length: 13 amino acids. Germline V CDR1 and CDR2: MNHEY, SVGEGT. The CDR3 loop is CASGQDANTEAFF. Here the CDR3 DNA reads TGTGCCAGTGGACAGGACGCGAACACTGAAGCTTTCTTT.

The rearrangement links TRBV3-1 to TRBJ2-7, with D unclear. CDR1 and CDR2 from the germline V gene are LGHDT and YNNKEL (reference sequence). The CDR3 sequence is 13 residues long. The V end lost 1 base, the J end lost 6 bases, and 10 bases lay between the germline ends. CDR3: CASSQGMGSEQYF. The CDR3 nucleotides read TGTGCCAGCAGCCAAGGCATGGGATCCGAGCAGTACTTC.

The chain couples TRBV27 to TRBJ1-1; 10 nucleotides align to TRBD1. This CDR3 comprises 16 residues. Germline V gives CDR1 MNHEY, CDR2 SMNVEV (reference sequence). V shed 3 bases and J 1 base; nucleotides not matched to a gene: 5. Here the CDR3 reads CASSLGQGTENTEAFF. Written as DNA, the CDR3 is TGTGCCAGCAGTTTGGGACAGGGGACCGAGAACACTGAAGCTTTCTTT.

In this sample, this clonotype turned up a few times. V gene TRBV9 combines with J gene TRBJ2-5; 13 bases are a match to TRBD2. The CDR3 is 17 residues long. From germline, CDR1 is SGDLS and CDR2 YYNGEE. After removal of 4 bases from V and 2 bases from J, the junction contained 8 bases not matched to a gene. CDR3 nucleotide sequence: TGTGCCAGCAGCTTCTTGGGACTAGCGGGACCTCAAGAGACCCAGTACTTC. It encodes CASSFLGLAGPQETQYF.

The V gene is TRBV3-1, the J gene TRBJ2-7, with D possibly TRBD1 on 6 matching bases. V was clipped by 4 bases and J by 0 bases, with 16 bases between them. In germline, CDR1 is LGHDT, CDR2 YNNKEL (reference sequence). The length of the CDR3 is 16 residues. DNA of the CDR3: TGTGCCAGCAGCCTACGCGGAGGCAGGGGCTCCTACGAGCAGTACTTC. It translates to CASSLRGGRGSYEQYF.

The rearrangement links TRBV6-1 to TRBJ2-1; 8 bases are a match to TRBD1. CDR1 and CDR2 (germline): MNHNS, SASEGT. V lost 2 bases to trimming and J lost 12 bases; unmatched junction nucleotides: 6. The length of the CDR3 is 13 residues. CDR3 DNA: TGTGCCAGCAGTGAATCGACAGGGGAAGGGCAGTTCTTC. This codes for CASSESTGEGQFF.

There are a few counts of this clonotype. V usage is TRBV5-1 and J usage is TRBJ2-1, with a tentative D call TRBD2 (6 bases). Germline CDR1 SGHRS, CDR2 YFSETQ. This CDR3 is 16 amino acids long. Trimming removed 4 bases from V and 6 bases from J, with 20 bases in between. The CDR3 is CASSPLVGGGGNEQFF. The CDR3 nucleotides are TGCGCCAGCAGCCCCCTAGTGGGAGGCGGTGGCAATGAGCAGTTCTTC.

This clonotype appeared a few times. The chain carries TRBV4-1 and TRBJ2-7, with a tentative D call TRBD1 (6 bases). Between the trimmed V and J ends, which lost 0 bases and 2 bases, there was a span of 14 bases. Per germline, CDR1 MGHRA and CDR2 YSYEKL. The CDR3 covers 16 residues. The CDR3 DNA is TGCGCCAGCAGCCAAGATTCAACAGGGTTCACCTACGAGCAGTACTTC. It specifies CASSQDSTGFTYEQYF.

The J gene is TRBJ2-3, the V gene TRBV6-4; D might be TRBD2 (6 bases). Germline V gene sequence: CDR1 MRHNA, CDR2 SNTAGT. The CDR3 is 14 amino acids. V lost 3 bases to trimming and J lost 6 bases, with 13 bases between them. The CDR3 spells CASSEGGEEDTQYF. The CDR3 coding sequence is TGTGCCAGCAGTGAGGGCGGGGAGGAGGATACGCAGTATTTT.

This clonotype was seen more than once but under ten times. J is TRBJ2-7 and V is TRBV4-3; D gene unclear. Germline V gene data show CDR1 as LGHNA and CDR2 as YSLEER. The CDR3 consists of 14 residues. V was trimmed by 0 bases and J by 3 bases, leaving 9 bases between them. The CDR3 DNA is TGCGCCAGCAGCCAAGAGGCCATAAACTACGAGCAGTACTTC. Protein product: CASSQEAINYEQYF.

This clonotype was picked up many times. The chain uses TRBV15 and TRBJ2-7; D unclear. Trimming pared 0 bases from V and 2 bases from J, leaving 11 bases between. Germline V gives CDR1 LNHNV, CDR2 YYDKDF (reference sequence). The CDR3 is 15 residues long. The CDR3, as DNA: TGTGCCACCAGCAGAGATTCGGCAGGTGCCTACGAGCAGTACTTC. Translated, it gives CATSRDSAGAYEQYF.

This clonotype was seen only a few times. CDR3 nucleotide sequence: TGTGCCACCAGCGTCGGACTAGACAATGAGCAGTTCTTC. Protein sequence: CATSVGLDNEQFF. The chain is built from TRBV15 and TRBJ2-1, with TRBD2 matching over 7 bases. The CDR3 consists of 13 residues. The V gene's germline CDR1 is LNHNV and CDR2 YYDKDF (reference sequence). Germline trimming cut 5 bases from V and 5 bases from J; bases unmatched to any gene: 3.

This clonotype was seen a few times. One end of the junction is discordant with germline, which a read error may explain. The genes are TRBV7-6 and TRBJ2-7; tentatively, D is TRBD1 (6 bases). Per germline, CDR1 SGHVS and CDR2 FNYEAQ. The CDR3 is 13 residues long. In DNA, the CDR3 is TGTGCCAGCAGCCGGCCAACAGGGACCTCTTTCTTCTTC. Translating it yields CASSRPTGTSFFF.